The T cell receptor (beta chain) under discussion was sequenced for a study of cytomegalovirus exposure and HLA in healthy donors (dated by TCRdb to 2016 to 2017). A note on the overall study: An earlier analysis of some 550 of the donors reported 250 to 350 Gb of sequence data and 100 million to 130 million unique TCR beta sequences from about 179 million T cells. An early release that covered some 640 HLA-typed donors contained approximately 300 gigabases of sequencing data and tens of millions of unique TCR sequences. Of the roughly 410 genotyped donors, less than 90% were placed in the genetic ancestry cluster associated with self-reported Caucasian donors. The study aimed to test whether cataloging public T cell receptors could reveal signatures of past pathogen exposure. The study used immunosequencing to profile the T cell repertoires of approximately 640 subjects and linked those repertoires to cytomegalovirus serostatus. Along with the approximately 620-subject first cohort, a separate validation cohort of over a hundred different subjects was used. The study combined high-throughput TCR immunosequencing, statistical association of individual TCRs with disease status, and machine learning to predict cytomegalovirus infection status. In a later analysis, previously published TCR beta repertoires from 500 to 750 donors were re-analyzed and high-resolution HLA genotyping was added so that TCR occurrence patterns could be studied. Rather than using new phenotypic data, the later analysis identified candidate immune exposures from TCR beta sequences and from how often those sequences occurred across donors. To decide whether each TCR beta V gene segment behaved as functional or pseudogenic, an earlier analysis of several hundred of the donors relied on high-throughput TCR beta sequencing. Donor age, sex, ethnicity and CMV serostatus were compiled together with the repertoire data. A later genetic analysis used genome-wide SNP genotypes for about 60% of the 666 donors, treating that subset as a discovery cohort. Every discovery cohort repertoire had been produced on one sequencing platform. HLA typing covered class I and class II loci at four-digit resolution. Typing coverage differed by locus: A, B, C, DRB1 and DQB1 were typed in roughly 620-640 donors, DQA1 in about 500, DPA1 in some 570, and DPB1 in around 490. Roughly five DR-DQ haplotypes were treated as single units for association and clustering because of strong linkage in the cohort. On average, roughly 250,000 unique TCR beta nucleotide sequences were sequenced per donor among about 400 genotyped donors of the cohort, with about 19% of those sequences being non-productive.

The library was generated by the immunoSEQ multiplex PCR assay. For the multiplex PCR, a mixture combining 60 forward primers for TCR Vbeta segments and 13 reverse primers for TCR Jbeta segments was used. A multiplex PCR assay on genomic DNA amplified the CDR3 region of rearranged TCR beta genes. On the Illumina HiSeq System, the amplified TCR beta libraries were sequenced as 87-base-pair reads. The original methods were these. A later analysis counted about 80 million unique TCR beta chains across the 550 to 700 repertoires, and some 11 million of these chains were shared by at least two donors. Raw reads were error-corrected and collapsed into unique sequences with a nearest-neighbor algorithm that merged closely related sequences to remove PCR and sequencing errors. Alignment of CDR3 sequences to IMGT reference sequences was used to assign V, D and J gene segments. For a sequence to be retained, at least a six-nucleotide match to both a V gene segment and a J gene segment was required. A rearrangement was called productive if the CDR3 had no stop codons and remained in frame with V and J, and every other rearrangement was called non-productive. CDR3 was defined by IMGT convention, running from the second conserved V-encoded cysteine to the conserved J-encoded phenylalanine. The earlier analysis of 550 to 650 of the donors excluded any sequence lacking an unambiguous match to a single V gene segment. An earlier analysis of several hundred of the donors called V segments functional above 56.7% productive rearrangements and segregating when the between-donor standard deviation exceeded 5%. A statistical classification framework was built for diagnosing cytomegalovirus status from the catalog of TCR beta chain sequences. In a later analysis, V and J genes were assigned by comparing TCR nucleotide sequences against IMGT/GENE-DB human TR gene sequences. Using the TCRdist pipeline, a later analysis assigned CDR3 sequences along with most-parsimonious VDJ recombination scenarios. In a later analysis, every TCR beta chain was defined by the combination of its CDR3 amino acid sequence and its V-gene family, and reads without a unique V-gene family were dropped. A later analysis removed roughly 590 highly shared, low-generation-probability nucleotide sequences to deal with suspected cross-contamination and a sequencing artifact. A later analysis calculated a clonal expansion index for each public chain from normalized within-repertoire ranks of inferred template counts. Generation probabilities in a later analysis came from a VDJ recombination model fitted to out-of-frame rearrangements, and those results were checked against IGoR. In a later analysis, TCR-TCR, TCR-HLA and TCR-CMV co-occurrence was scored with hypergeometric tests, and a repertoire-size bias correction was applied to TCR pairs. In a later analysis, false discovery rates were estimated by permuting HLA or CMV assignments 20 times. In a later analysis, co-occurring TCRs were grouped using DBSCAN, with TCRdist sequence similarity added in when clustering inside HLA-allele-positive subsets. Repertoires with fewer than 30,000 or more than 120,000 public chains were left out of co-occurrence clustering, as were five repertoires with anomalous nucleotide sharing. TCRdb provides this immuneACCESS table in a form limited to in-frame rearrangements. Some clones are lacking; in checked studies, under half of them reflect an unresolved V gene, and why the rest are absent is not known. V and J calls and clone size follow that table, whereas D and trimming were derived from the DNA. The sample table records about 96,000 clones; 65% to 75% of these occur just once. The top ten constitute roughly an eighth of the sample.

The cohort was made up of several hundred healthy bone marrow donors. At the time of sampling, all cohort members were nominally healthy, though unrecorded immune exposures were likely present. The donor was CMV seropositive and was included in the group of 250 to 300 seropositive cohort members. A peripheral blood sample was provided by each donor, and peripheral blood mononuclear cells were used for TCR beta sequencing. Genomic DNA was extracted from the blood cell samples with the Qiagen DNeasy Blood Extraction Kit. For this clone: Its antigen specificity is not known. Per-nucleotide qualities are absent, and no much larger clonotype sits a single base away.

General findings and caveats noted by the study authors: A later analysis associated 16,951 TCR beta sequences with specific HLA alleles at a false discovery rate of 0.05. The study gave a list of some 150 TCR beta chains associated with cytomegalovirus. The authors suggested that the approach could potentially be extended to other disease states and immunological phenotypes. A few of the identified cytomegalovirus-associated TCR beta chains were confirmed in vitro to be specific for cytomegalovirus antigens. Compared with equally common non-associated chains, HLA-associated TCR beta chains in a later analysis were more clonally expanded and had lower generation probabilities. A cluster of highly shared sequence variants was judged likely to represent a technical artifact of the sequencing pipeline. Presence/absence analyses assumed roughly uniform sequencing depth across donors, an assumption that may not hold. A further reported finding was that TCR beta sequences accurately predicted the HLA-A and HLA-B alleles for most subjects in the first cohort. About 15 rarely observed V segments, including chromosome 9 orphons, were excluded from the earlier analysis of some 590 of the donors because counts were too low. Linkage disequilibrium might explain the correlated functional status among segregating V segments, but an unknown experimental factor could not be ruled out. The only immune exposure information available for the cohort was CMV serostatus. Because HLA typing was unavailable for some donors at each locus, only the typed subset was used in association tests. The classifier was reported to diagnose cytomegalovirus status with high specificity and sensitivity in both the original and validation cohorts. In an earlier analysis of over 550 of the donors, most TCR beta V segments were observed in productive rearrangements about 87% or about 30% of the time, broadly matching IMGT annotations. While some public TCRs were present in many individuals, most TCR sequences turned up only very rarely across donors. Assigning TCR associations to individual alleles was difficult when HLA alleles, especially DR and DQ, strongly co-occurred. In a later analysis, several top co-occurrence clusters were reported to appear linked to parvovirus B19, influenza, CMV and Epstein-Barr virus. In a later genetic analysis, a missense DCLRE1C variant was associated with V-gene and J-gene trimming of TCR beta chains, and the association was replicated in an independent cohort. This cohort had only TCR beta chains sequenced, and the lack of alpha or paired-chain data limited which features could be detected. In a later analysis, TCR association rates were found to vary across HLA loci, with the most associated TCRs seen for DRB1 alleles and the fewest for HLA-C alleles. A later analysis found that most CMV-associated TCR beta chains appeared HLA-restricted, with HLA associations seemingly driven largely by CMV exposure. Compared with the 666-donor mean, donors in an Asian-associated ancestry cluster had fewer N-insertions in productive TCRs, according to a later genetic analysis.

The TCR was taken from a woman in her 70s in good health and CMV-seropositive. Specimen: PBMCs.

The CDR3 sequence is CASSRLAGRSSYNEQFF. In nucleotides, the sequence is TGTGCCAGCAGCCGACTAGCGGGGCGAAGCTCCTACAATGAGCAGTTCTTC. The sequence joins TRBV7-3 to TRBJ2-1; TRBD2 fits 11 bases in the junction. The CDR1 and CDR2 encoded by the germline V gene are SGHTA and FQGTGA. Including cysteine and phenylalanine, the CDR3 has 17 amino acids. The sequence is cut down to CDR3 DNA, 51 bases in frame from base 1. Compared with germline, V lacks 5 bases and J lacks 0 bases; bases without a gene match: 6.